These 2 T cell receptor beta chains were all obtained from the same sample, sequenced in a study of blood T cell repertoires in COVID-19. TCRdb keeps only in-frame clones here, not all; method: immunoSEQ multiplex PCR. The sample carries roughly 400,000 clones, 80% to 90% recorded once. The sequenced material came from peripheral blood. The source is a woman aged 60-75 years with COVID-19, enrolled during active disease.

CDR3 sequence (DNA): TGCGCCAGCAGCCGGGACAGGAAGGCCGGTGAGCAGTTCTTC. Translation: CASSRDRKAGEQFF. The J gene is TRBJ2-1, the V gene TRBV10-1, with 8 bases aligning to TRBD1. CDR1 and CDR2 from the germline V gene are WNHNN and SYGVQD (reference sequence). J was trimmed by 9 bases and V by 6 bases; bases with no gene match: 10. CDR3 length: 14 residues.

The chain joins TRBV9 to TRBJ2-3; tentatively, D is TRBD2 (6 bases). V lost 3 bases and J lost 6, with 17 bases in between. The length of the CDR3 is 15 residues. Looked up from germline, CDR1 is SGDLS and CDR2 is YYNGEE. The CDR3 reads CASSAGGTPSDTQYF. For the CDR3, the DNA is TGTGCCAGCAGCGCAGGCGGGACTCCCAGTGATACGCAGTATTTT.